The clone carrying this T cell receptor (beta chain) was seen at least ten times. Its antigen is undetermined. Germline V gives CDR1 LGHNA, CDR2 YSLEER. The CDR3 sequence is 18 residues long. Trimming stripped 4 bases from V and 2 bases from J, with 22 bases between. This sample stems from a study of human T cells and chemical hapten exposure. General study results and limits: The formation of large CDR3 similarity clusters by expanded TCRs significantly exceeded that of controls.

Time point here: pre-sensitization, week 0. Treatment meaning: therapeutic diphenylcyclopropenone sensitization with weekly scalp DPC. TCRdb re-called the RACE reads through MiXCR, storing one row per CDR3 protein. This sample carries more than 300,000 distinct CDR3 sequences, approximately 5% of them seen once, and the ten largest clones take just over 2.5%. The chain has TRBV4-3 and TRBJ2-3; perhaps TRBD1 as D (6 bases). Sequencing used whole blood, obtained in connection with sensitization to the hapten diphenylcyclopropenone (DPC). The origin of this receptor is a woman aged 45-59 years with alopecia areata. Some clones in this sample may be carry-over from other donors' samples. CDR3 residues: CASSPSDRIDITTDTQYF. The CDR3 DNA reads as TGCGCCAGCAGCCCCTCAGACAGGATAGACATAACCACAGATACGCAGTATTTT.